The sequence of this T cell receptor beta chain was determined in a study of blood T cell repertoires in COVID-19. Across the study: Samples representing acute and convalescent COVID-19 were sourced from the United States, Italy and Spain. T cells, B-cell-depleted T cells, or PBMCs supplied cDNA or gDNA.

Original methodology: Using reference gene primer amplification, nucleated cell counts were estimated. Some clones are missing from TCRdb's copy, which holds only in-frame ones; the method was immunoSEQ multiplex PCR. V, J and clone size derive from that table, while D and trimming were established from the DNA sequence. This table holds roughly 16,000 clones, roughly 75% found once. Germline loops: CDR1 SQVTM, CDR2 ANQGSEA. This CDR3 is built from 13 residues. V was clipped by 3 bases and J by 1 base, with 9 bases between them. The source is a man aged 60-69 years with active or convalescent COVID-19. Sequencing was done on a sample of peripheral blood. The gene calls are TRBV29-1 and TRBJ1-1, with D possibly matching TRBD1 (5 bases). CDR3 protein: CSVDRAGNTEAFF. Here the CDR3 DNA reads TGCAGCGTTGACAGGGCAGGGAACACTGAAGCTTTCTTT.